This T cell receptor beta chain was observed in a study of radiotherapy plus CTLA-4 blockade in lung cancer. For this clone: The antigen is unknown.

V lost 1 base, J lost 13 bases, and 22 bases lay in between. CDR1 and CDR2 from the germline V gene are SGHTA and FQGNSA. The CDR3 covers 15 residues. Findings and limits, study-wide: Following radiotherapy plus ipilimumab, tumor-derived TCR clones expanded in the blood.

People whose metastatic non-small-cell lung cancer was chemo-refractory got focal radiation along with CTLA-4 blockade by ipilimumab. Repertoires were generated with immunoSEQ multiplex PCR, while TCRdb's copy carries only in-frame clones and drops some. The sample records approximately 100,000 clones, about 85% being singletons. The chain combines TRBV7-2 with TRBJ1-2; D is undetermined. The TCR sequence derives from a human donor with non-small cell lung cancer that progressed on radiotherapy plus ipilimumab. Some clones in this sample may be carry-over from other donors' samples. Sequenced material: peripheral blood, taken from a patient treated with radiotherapy plus ipilimumab. CDR3 in amino acids: CASSLVIDIRRCCTF. DNA of the CDR3: TGTGCCAGCAGCTTAGTAATAGATATCCGTCGCTGTTGCACCTTC.